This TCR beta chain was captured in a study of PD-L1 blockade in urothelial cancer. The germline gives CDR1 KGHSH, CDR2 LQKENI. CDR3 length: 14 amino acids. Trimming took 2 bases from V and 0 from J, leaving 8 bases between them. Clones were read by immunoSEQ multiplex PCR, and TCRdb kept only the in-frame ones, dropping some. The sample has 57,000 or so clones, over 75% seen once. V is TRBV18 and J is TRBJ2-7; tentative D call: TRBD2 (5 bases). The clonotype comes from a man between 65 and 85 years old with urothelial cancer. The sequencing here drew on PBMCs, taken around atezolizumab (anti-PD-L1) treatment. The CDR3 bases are TGTGCCAGCTCACCAAACCGGGACTCCTACGAGCAGTACTTC. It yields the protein CASSPNRDSYEQYF.